The 14 T cell receptor beta chains below were found in one sample sequenced in a study of blood T cells in healthy people across ages. Using a J-beta primer mix together with a sample-barcoded 5' primer, a second PCR was run for roughly 6 to 11 cycles. TCRdb ran MiXCR on the 5' RACE reads and lists one entry per CDR3 protein. The profile shows approximately 1,000,000 distinct CDR3 sequences, 40% to 50% of them singletons. Input material: blood. The receptors were gathered from a woman aged 55 to 70 in good health.

This clonotype was detected only once. V gene TRBV27 combines with J gene TRBJ2-5; 9 bases agree with TRBD1. TRBJ2-7 explains the end of the DNA better; the J call may be wrong. Germline V gives CDR1 MNHEY, CDR2 SMNVEV (reference sequence). CDR3 length equals 15 residues. The DNA of the CDR3 is TGTGCCAGCAGTCCCTTCCGGGACAGGGACCCCGAGCAGTACTTC. Translated: CASSPFRDRDPEQYF.

The table lists this clonotype with many counts. V and J are TRBV14 and TRBJ2-5; 7 bases fit TRBD1. Looked up from germline, CDR1 is SGHDN and CDR2 is FVKESK. The J segment lost 7 bases and the V segment lost 1 base, leaving 9 bases of the junction unmatched. The CDR3 contains 15 residues. The CDR3 loop is CASSQVLGKGATQYF. In nucleotides, the CDR3 is TGTGCCAGCAGCCAAGTTCTAGGGAAGGGGGCGACCCAGTACTTC.

V is TRBV29-1 and J is TRBJ2-4, with 9 positions matching TRBD1. The J call may not be correct, given that the DNA end is closer to TRBJ2-7. CDR3 size: 17 residues. Germline V lookup: CDR1 SQVTM, CDR2 ANQGSEA. CDR3 nucleotides: TGCAGCATACACAGGGGGCGCCGGGCGGATCTTTGGAACGAGCAGTACTTC. As protein: CSIHRGRRADLWNEQYF.

This clonotype was detected only a few times. For the CDR3, the DNA is TGTGCCAGCAGTGAAAGGGACAGTTTGGTGGCCAACGTCCTGACTTTC. Translated: CASSERDSLVANVLTF. The chain joins TRBV2 to TRBJ2-6; 7 nucleotides line up with TRBD1. V gave up 2 bases and J gave up 6 bases; unmatched junction bases: 7. Germline V gene lookup returns CDR1 SNHLY and CDR2 FYNNEI. The CDR3 has 16 residues.

Remarks on this clonotype: Its ends do not fully match the called genes, so a read error is possible. The chain couples TRBV28 to TRBJ1-5; D uncertain. From germline, CDR1 is MDHEN and CDR2 SYDVKM. The CDR3 contains 14 residues. The CDR3: CACRNLPTHQPQHF. CDR3 bases: TGTGCCTGCAGAAATCTACCAACCCATCAGCCCCAGCATTTT.

The J gene is TRBJ2-5, the V gene TRBV10-2, with 8 bases that match TRBD2. V was clipped by 8 bases and J by 11 bases; unmatched bases: 13. This CDR3 contains 13 residues. Germline V gives CDR1 WSHSY, CDR2 SAAADI. The CDR3 sequence is CASQKSGGNEQYF. CDR3 nucleotides: TGCGCCAGCCAAAAGTCGGGAGGGAATGAGCAGTACTTC.

This clonotype was seen a few times. V and J are TRBV29-1 and TRBJ2-1; 7 bases align to TRBD1. This CDR3 has 13 amino acids. From germline, CDR1 is SQVTM and CDR2 ANQGSEA. J gave up 3 bases and V 5 bases, and 4 bases lay outside the gene matches. DNA of the CDR3: TGCAGCGTTCAGACAGGGAGCTACAATGAGCAGTTCTTC. It codes for CSVQTGSYNEQFF.

This clonotype was seen only a few times. The chain carries TRBV7-3 and TRBJ1-4; weak D call: TRBD1 (6 bases). The germline V gene encodes CDR1 SGHTA and CDR2 FQGTGA. V lost 5 bases, J lost 3 bases, and 13 bases lay in between. The CDR3 has 15 amino acids. The CDR3 here is CASSKTGAANEKLFF. The CDR3 bases are TGTGCCAGCAGCAAAACGGGGGCGGCTAATGAAAAACTGTTTTTT.

The chain couples TRBV28 to TRBJ2-4; weak D call: TRBD2 (6 bases). This CDR3 spans 13 amino acids. The V and J ends lost 3 bases and 13 bases respectively, with 16 bases between them. Germline CDR1 and CDR2: MDHEN and SYDVKM. The CDR3 loop is CASSLTSGGEQYF. DNA for the CDR3: TGTGCCAGCAGTTTGACGTCCGGGGGTGAGCAGTACTTC.

This clonotype was counted only a few times. This sequence joins TRBV12-3 or TRBV12-4 and TRBJ2-3; 9 bases are shared with TRBD2. The CDR3 is 16 residues long. With V trimmed by 6 bases and J by 2 bases, 9 bases remained unmatched. Here the CDR3 DNA reads TGTGCCAGCAGCACTAAAGCGGGAGGAGTCACAGATACGCAGTATTTT. Protein sequence: CASSTKAGGVTDTQYF.

The J gene is TRBJ2-7, the V gene TRBV2; a possible D gene is TRBD2 (5 bases). CDR1 is SNHLY, CDR2 FYNNEI, per germline. The CDR3 sequence is 14 residues long. V lost 7 bases and J 2 bases, leaving 15 bases between the germline ends. The CDR3: CASTPWTYTYEQYF. In DNA form, the CDR3 reads TGTGCCAGCACACCATGGACTTATACCTACGAGCAGTACTTC. The variable domain in full, with the rest retrieved from reference TRBV2 and TRBJ2-7, is EPEVTQTPSHQVTQMGQEVILRCVPISNHLYFYWYRQILGQKVEFLVSFYNNEISEKSEIFDDQFSVERPDGSNFTLKIRSTKLEDSAMYFCASTPWTYTYEQYFGPGTRLTVT.

The genes are TRBV29-1 and TRBJ2-1; 12 bases line up with TRBD2. The CDR3 spans 12 residues. The germline CDR1 and CDR2 sequences are SQVTM and ANQGSEA. The ends lost 4 bases at V and 8 bases at J; junction bases unmatched: 0. The CDR3 coding sequence is TGCAGCGTTGGACTAGCGGGAGATGAGCAGTTCTTC. This gives the protein CSVGLAGDEQFF.

The chain joins TRBV12-3 or TRBV12-4 to TRBJ2-2; D is unresolved. The CDR3 totals 13 residues. Trimming stripped 5 bases from V and 7 bases from J, with 11 bases between. CDR3 sequence: CASSQTTGGELFF. CDR3 in DNA: TGTGCCAGCAGTCAAACGACTGGCGGGGAGCTGTTTTTT.

This clonotype was detected only a few times. The chain recombines TRBV6-4 with TRBJ2-1; D not resolved. The germline gives CDR1 MRHNA, CDR2 SNTAGT. The CDR3 extends over 15 amino acids. Trimming cost V 3 bases and J 0 bases, with 9 bases left between them. The CDR3 region is CASSEGWNSYNEQFF. CDR3 bases: TGTGCCAGCAGTGAGGGCTGGAACTCCTACAATGAGCAGTTCTTC.